Sequencing of this TCR beta chain was carried out in a study of blood T cell repertoires in COVID-19. Overall study: Sites across the United States, Italy and Spain contributed samples from acute and convalescent COVID-19. T cells, B-cell-depleted T cells, or PBMCs provided the cDNA or gDNA that served as material.

Source study methods: The assay estimated nucleated cells by amplifying reference gene primers. The repertoire was sequenced with immunoSEQ multiplex PCR; TCRdb's copy has only in-frame clones and lacks some. That table gives V, J and clone size, and the DNA gave D and trimming. The sample holds under 250,000 clones, about 86% seen once. The V and J ends lost 7 bases and 5 bases, in that order; junction bases with no gene match: 3. From germline, CDR1 is SNHLY and CDR2 FYNNEI. There are 14 residues in the CDR3. This sequence originates from a man aged 60 to 75 with acute or convalescent COVID-19. The rearrangement uses TRBV2 and TRBJ2-1; 12 bases match TRBD2. Sequencing was done on a sample of peripheral blood. The CDR3 reads CASNRLAGDNEQFF. The DNA of the CDR3 is TGTGCCAGCAACCGACTAGCGGGGGACAATGAGCAGTTCTTC.